Listed below are T cell receptor beta chains from one sample, sequenced in a study of identical twins. TCRdb called the 5' RACE reads again in MiXCR, with one record for every CDR3 protein. The sample holds a few hundred thousand distinct CDR3 sequences; 24% are singletons and the top ten take around 3%. The same sample was also studied in work on T cells expressing NK-cell markers.

Sequenced material: CD4+ T cells sorted from blood. The receptor set was obtained from a woman aged 18 to 35 in good health. The CDR3 runs from the conserved cysteine through the conserved F or W. A D gene is named only where the DNA matches it firmly.

length	V	D	J	CDR3
14	TRBV6-1	.	TRBJ2-2	CASKGVVNTGELFF
13	TRBV5-1	.	TRBJ1-5	CASRSGFNQPQHF
16	TRBV3-1	.	TRBJ2-7	CASSPRRDRASGEQYF
13	TRBV7-8	.	TRBJ2-3	CASSLVTVYTQYF
12	TRBV9	.	TRBJ1-1	CASSPREGGAFF
12	TRBV2	.	TRBJ1-2	CASSFSTLGYTF
17	TRBV5-1	TRBD2	TRBJ2-3	CASSLDPGGRGSDTQYF
13	TRBV5-1	.	TRBJ1-2	CASAEGNNYGYTF
13	TRBV6-2/TRBV6-3	.	TRBJ1-1	CASTPGQYTEAFF
16	TRBV5-1	.	TRBJ2-7	CASSPPSAVGPYEQYF
16	TRBV20-1	.	TRBJ2-1	CSARDQVRGGFGEQFF
16	TRBV18	.	TRBJ2-6	CASSPRSGSGANVLTF
13	TRBV10-3	TRBD2	TRBJ2-7	CAINGGGPDEQYF
13	TRBV5-5	.	TRBJ2-7	CASSLGPESEQYF
16	TRBV11-3	TRBD1	TRBJ2-4	CASSLRTGATKNIQYF
15	TRBV9	.	TRBJ2-5	CASSVSLETGETQYF
14	TRBV9	.	TRBJ2-2	CASSPAPGPGELFF
15	TRBV5-5	.	TRBJ2-6	CASSLWVSGANVLTF
18	TRBV11-2	.	TRBJ2-4	CASSPTGRVPLAKNIQYF
18	TRBV6-1	TRBD2	TRBJ2-1	CASSQATQLAGVANEQFF
13	TRBV29-1	.	TRBJ2-4	CSAGGGAKNIQYF
12	TRBV11-3	.	TRBJ2-1	CASSTIQGFQFF
13	TRBV4-3	.	TRBJ2-5	CASSQGAEETQYF
11	TRBV6-6	.	TRBJ1-3	CASRFGVTIYF
15	TRBV2	.	TRBJ2-1	CASSEQERLTNEQFF
12	TRBV14	.	TRBJ1-2	CASSQVGGGYTF
14	TRBV7-8	TRBD1	TRBJ2-1	CDSSFKGANNEQFF
17	TRBV4-3	.	TRBJ2-1	CASGSSPGTVSYNEQFF